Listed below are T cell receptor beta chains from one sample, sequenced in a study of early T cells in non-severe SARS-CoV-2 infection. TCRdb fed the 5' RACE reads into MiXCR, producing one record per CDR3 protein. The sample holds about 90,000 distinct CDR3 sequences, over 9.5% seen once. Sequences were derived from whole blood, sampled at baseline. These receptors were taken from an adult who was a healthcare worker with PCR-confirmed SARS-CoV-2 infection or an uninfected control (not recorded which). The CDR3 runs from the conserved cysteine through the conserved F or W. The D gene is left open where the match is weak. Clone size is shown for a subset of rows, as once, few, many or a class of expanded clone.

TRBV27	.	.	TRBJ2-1	CASSSTAGYYNEQFF	TGTGCCAGCAGTTCGACGGCGGGGTACTACAATGAGCAGTTCTTC
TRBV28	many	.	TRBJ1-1	CASSPAENTEAFF	TGTGCCAGCAGTCCGGCCGAGAACACTGAAGCTTTCTTT
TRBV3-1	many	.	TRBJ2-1	CASSQGLAWQSVGEQFF	TGTGCCAGCAGCCAAGGGCTTGCGTGGCAGTCCGTGGGTGAGCAGTTCTTC
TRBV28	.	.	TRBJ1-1	CASGSDSLNTEAFF	TGTGCCAGCGGCTCTGACAGCCTGAACACTGAAGCTTTCTTT
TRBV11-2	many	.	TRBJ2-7	CASSVQGYGYEQYF	TGTGCCAGCAGCGTACAGGGATATGGCTACGAGCAGTACTTC
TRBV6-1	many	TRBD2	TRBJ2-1	CASTTRGAGAYNEQFF	TGTGCCAGCACCACCCGGGGAGCGGGAGCGTACAATGAGCAGTTCTTC
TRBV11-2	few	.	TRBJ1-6	CASSAQADTNSPLHF	TGTGCCAGCAGCGCGCAGGCGGACACGAATTCACCCCTCCACTTT
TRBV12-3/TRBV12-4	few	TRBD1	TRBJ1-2	CASNKGGGGYGYTF	TGTGCCAGCAATAAAGGGGGCGGCGGCTATGGCTACACCTTC
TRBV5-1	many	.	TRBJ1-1	CASSLDGALNTEAFF	TGCGCCAGCAGCTTGGATGGGGCTTTGAACACTGAAGCTTTCTTT
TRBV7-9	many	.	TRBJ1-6	CASSSQGLYNSPLHF	TGTGCCAGCAGCTCCCAGGGCCTTTATAATTCACCCCTCCACTTT
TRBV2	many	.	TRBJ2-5	CASSEWSAQETQYF	TGTGCCAGCAGTGAATGGTCGGCCCAAGAGACCCAGTACTTC
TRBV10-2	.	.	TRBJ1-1	CASSLDRPTEAFF	TGCGCCAGCAGTCTGGACCGTCCGACTGAAGCTTTCTTT
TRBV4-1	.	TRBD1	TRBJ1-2	CASSLGQGYGYTF	TGCGCCAGCAGCCTGGGACAGGGGTATGGCTACACCTTC
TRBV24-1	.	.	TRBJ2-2	CAAQDANTGELFF	TGTGCCGCCCAAGACGCCAACACCGGGGAGCTGTTTTTT
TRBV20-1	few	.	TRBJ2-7	CSASIGGLDYEQYF	TGCAGTGCTAGCATAGGTGGGCTAGATTACGAGCAGTACTTC
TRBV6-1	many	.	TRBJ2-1	CASRSGYGEQFF	TGTGCCAGCAGATCCGGCTATGGTGAGCAGTTCTTC
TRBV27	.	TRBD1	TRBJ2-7	CASSLNRGIYEQYF	TGTGCCAGCAGTTTAAACAGGGGCATCTACGAGCAGTACTTC
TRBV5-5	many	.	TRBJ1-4	CASSRDGATNEKLFF	TGTGCCAGCAGCCGGGACGGCGCAACTAATGAAAAACTGTTTTTT
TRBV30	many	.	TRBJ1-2	CAWSVQGGSTF	TGTGCCTGGAGTGTACAAGGGGGATCAACCTTC
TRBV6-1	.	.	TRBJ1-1	CTSSEGPNTEAFF	TGTACCAGCAGTGAAGGTCCAAACACTGAAGCTTTCTTT
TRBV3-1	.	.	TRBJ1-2	CASSHLDRGPSGYTF	TGTGCCAGCAGCCATCTTGACAGAGGCCCTAGTGGCTACACCTTC
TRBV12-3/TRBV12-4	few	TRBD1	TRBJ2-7	CASSRQGMTYEQYF	TGTGCCAGCAGTCGACAGGGGATGACTTACGAGCAGTACTTC
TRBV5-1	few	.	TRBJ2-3	CASKTSGDLRNTQYF	TGCGCCAGTAAAACATCAGGGGACCTTAGGAATACGCAGTATTTT
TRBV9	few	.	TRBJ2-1	CASIVGGLYNEQFF	TGTGCCAGCATCGTAGGGGGTCTTTACAATGAGCAGTTCTTC
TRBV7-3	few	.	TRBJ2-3	CASSSPAEDPTDTQYF	TGTGCCAGCAGCTCCCCAGCGGAGGACCCCACAGATACGCAGTATTTT
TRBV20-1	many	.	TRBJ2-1	CSVKLLTGFHNEQFF	TGCAGTGTCAAACTCCTCACCGGGTTCCACAATGAGCAGTTCTTC
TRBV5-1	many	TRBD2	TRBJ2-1	CASSPGLAANEQFF	TGCGCCAGCAGCCCGGGACTAGCGGCCAATGAGCAGTTCTTC
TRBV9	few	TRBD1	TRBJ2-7	CASSWGQEGAGEQYF	TGTGCCAGCAGCTGGGGACAGGAAGGTGCAGGCGAGCAGTACTTC
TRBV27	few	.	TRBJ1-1	CASKRGAITEAFF	TGTGCCAGCAAAAGGGGGGCGATAACTGAAGCTTTCTTT
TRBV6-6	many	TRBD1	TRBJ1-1	CASSAPGTGNTEAFF	TGTGCCAGCAGTGCCCCCGGGACAGGGAACACTGAAGCTTTCTTT
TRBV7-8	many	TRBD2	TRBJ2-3	CASTRSQLAGADTQYF	TGTGCCAGCACCCGGTCTCAGCTAGCGGGAGCCGATACGCAGTATTTT
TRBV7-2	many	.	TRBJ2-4	CASSLEYLTKNIQYF	TGTGCCAGCAGCTTAGAGTACCTCACCAAAAACATTCAGTACTTC
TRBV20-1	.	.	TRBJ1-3	CSARGTSGNTIYF	TGCAGTGCTAGAGGGACCTCTGGAAACACCATATATTTT
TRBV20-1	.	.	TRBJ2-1	CSVRGSSYNEQFF	TGCAGTGTACGGGGAAGCTCCTACAATGAGCAGTTCTTC
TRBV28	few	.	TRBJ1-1	CASSFPGAMNTEAFF	TGTGCCAGCAGTTTTCCCGGGGCCATGAACACTGAAGCTTTCTTT
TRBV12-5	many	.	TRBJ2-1	CASGFGDNEQFF	TGTGCTAGTGGTTTCGGAGACAATGAGCAGTTCTTC
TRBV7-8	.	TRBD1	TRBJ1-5	CASSQGQGEGGNNQPQHF	TGTGCCAGCAGCCAAGGGCAGGGGGAAGGTGGTAACAATCAGCCCCAGCATTTT
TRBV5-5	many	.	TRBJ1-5	CASSFGSNQPQHF	TGTGCCAGCAGCTTCGGCAGCAATCAGCCCCAGCATTTT
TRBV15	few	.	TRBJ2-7	CATSRVQPGAYEQYF	TGTGCCACCAGCAGAGTCCAGCCGGGAGCCTACGAGCAGTACTTC
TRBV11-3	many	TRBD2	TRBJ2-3	CASSHLAGGQVDTQYF	TGTGCCAGCAGCCATTTAGCGGGGGGGCAGGTAGATACGCAGTATTTT
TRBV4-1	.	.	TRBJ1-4	CASSQDESDAGLSNEKLFF	TGCGCCAGCAGCCAAGATGAATCTGATGCGGGGCTCAGTAATGAAAAACTGTTTTTT